Each of the 28 T cell receptor beta chains below was sequenced from the same sample in a study of blood T cell repertoires in COVID-19. Assay: immunoSEQ multiplex PCR; the TCRdb copy retains only in-frame clones and omits some. The sample contains just under 55,000 clones, 90% of which appear only once. The sequenced sample consisted of peripheral blood. The receptor source for this set is a man between 45 and 60 years old with acute or convalescent COVID-19.

This clone was counted between two and nine times. The chain links TRBV30 to TRBJ2-3; 10 bases align to TRBD2. The germline CDR1 and CDR2 sequences are GTSNPN and SVGIG (reference sequence). The length of the CDR3 is 15 residues. V was clipped by 6 bases and J by 2 bases; unmatched bases: 8. The CDR3 loop reads CACSTSGKFTDTQYF. DNA of the CDR3: TGTGCCTGCTCAACTAGCGGGAAGTTCACAGATACGCAGTATTTT.

This rearrangement joins TRBV9 to TRBJ2-2; weak D call: TRBD2 (7 bases). V was shortened by 4 bases and J by 0 bases, with 16 bases between the two germline ends. Germline V CDR1 and CDR2: SGDLS, YYNGEE. CDR3 length: 17 residues. The CDR3 sequence: CASSPRGAGANTGELFF. The DNA for the CDR3 is TGTGCCAGCAGCCCCCGGGGGGCGGGAGCGAACACCGGGGAGCTGTTTTTT. The variable domain in full, completed from reference TRBV9 and TRBJ2-2, reads DSGVTQTPKHLITATGQRVTLRCSPRSGDLSVYWYQQSLDQGLQFLIQYYNGEERAKGNILERFSAQQFPDLHSELNLSSLELGDSALYFCASSPRGAGANTGELFFGEGSRLTVL.

The chain uses TRBV15 and TRBJ2-2; D is undetermined. The ends were cut back, 3 bases at V and 0 bases at J, with 8 bases in the middle. The CDR3 sequence is 15 residues long. Per germline, CDR1 LNHNV and CDR2 YYDKDF (reference sequence). CDR3 in amino acids: CATSSRGANTGELFF. DNA for the CDR3: TGTGCCACCAGCAGTAGAGGAGCGAACACCGGGGAGCTGTTTTTT.

The genes are TRBV18 and TRBJ2-2, with D perhaps TRBD2 (6 bases). Germline assignment: CDR1 KGHSH and CDR2 LQKENI. The CDR3 loop spans 16 amino acids. Trimming stripped 5 bases from V and 5 bases from J, with 18 bases between. For the CDR3, the DNA is TGTGCCAGCTCATCTCTAATTGCGGGGCAAACCGGGGAGCTGTTTTTT. Protein sequence: CASSSLIAGQTGELFF.

V and J are TRBV27 and TRBJ2-2; TRBD2 agrees at 10 bases. The CDR3 consists of 15 residues. J lost 1 base, V lost 7 bases, and 3 bases had no gene match. Per germline, CDR1 MNHEY and CDR2 SMNVEV (reference sequence). CDR3 sequence reads: CASTIAGGNTGELFF. CDR3 coding DNA: TGTGCCAGCACCATAGCGGGAGGGAACACCGGGGAGCTGTTTTTT.

The gene calls are TRBV30 and TRBJ1-2; 11 bases map to TRBD1. V shed 0 bases, J shed 2 bases, and the junction held 2 bases outside the gene matches. This CDR3 is built from 15 residues. The germline gives CDR1 GTSNPN, CDR2 SVGIG (reference sequence). This chain's CDR3 is CAWSVRDRGNYGYTF. In DNA form, the CDR3 reads TGTGCCTGGAGTGTACGGGACAGGGGGAACTATGGCTACACCTTC.

The chain recombines TRBV6-5 with TRBJ1-5; D unclear. The CDR3 consists of 14 residues. V dropped 7 bases and J dropped 6 bases, with 16 bases sitting between them. Germline V CDR1 and CDR2: MNHEY, SVGAGI. DNA for the CDR3: TGTGCCAGCAACCGTAGAGAGGTAGGTCAGCCCCAGCATTTT. Protein: CASNRREVGQPQHF.

The chain joins TRBV2 to TRBJ1-2; 9 nucleotides match TRBD1. The V and J ends lost 6 bases and 8 bases, in that order; junction bases with no gene match: 7. The CDR3 extends over 13 amino acids. In germline, CDR1 is SNHLY, CDR2 FYNNEI. CDR3 nucleotides: TGTGCCAGCAGGGTCACAGGGGGCGAAGGCTACACCTTC. Its translation: CASRVTGGEGYTF.

This rearrangement joins TRBV6-5 to TRBJ2-7; maybe TRBD1 (5 bases). Germline CDR1 reads MNHEY; CDR2 reads SVGAGI. Trimming left V 6 bases short and J 6 bases short, with 18 bases between. This CDR3 contains 14 residues. The CDR3 loop reads CASSANMDNAEQYF. The CDR3 DNA reads as TGTGCCAGCAGCGCTAATATGGACAACGCCGAGCAGTACTTC.

This chain uses TRBV7-9 with TRBJ2-2; TRBD2 matches at 16 bases. Trimming cost V 3 bases and J 2 bases; bases outside gene matches: 6. Germline lookup yields CDR1 SEHNR and CDR2 FQNEAQ (reference sequence). The CDR3 is 19 amino acids. This chain's CDR3 is CASSLRGLAGGPNTGELFF. The CDR3 nucleotides are TGTGCCAGCAGCTTGCGGGGACTAGCGGGAGGGCCTAACACCGGGGAGCTGTTTTTT.

The chain links TRBV30 to TRBJ1-1; weak D call: TRBD1 (5 bases). The CDR3 runs 13 residues. Germline V gene lookup returns CDR1 GTSNPN and CDR2 SVGIG (reference sequence). Trimming stripped 3 bases from V and 1 base from J, with 9 bases between. CDR3 amino acids: CAWRGGRNTEAFF. The CDR3 DNA reads as TGTGCCTGGAGGGGGGGAAGGAACACTGAAGCTTTCTTT.

This clone appeared once. The rearrangement links TRBV7-8 to TRBJ1-2, with TRBD1 identical over 7 bases. Germline trimming cut 5 bases from V and 8 bases from J; bases unmatched to any gene: 8. This CDR3 has 13 amino acids. Germline CDR1 reads SGHVS; CDR2 reads FQNEAQ. The CDR3 is CASSPGTEGGYTF. CDR3 coding DNA: TGTGCCAGCAGCCCAGGGACAGAGGGGGGCTACACCTTC.

This clone has just a few counts. This sequence joins TRBV9 and TRBJ2-1; TRBD2 agrees at 12 bases. CDR3 length equals 15 residues. The germline CDR1 and CDR2 sequences are SGDLS and YYNGEE. V lost 2 bases and J lost 7; bases outside the gene matches: 4. CDR3 nucleotides: TGTGCCAGCAGCGTTGGTACTAGCGGGAGGAATGAGCAGTTCTTC. Translation: CASSVGTSGRNEQFF.

J is TRBJ2-3 and V is TRBV20-1; TRBD1 agrees at 9 bases. V trimming: 3 bases; J trimming: 4 bases; junction bases outside the gene matches: 8. The length of the CDR3 is 15 residues. Germline lookup yields CDR1 DFQATT and CDR2 SNEGSKA (reference sequence). The CDR3 is CSASSTGGTADTQYF. In DNA, the CDR3 is TGCAGTGCTAGTAGTACAGGGGGCACGGCAGATACGCAGTATTTT.

The rearrangement links TRBV18 to TRBJ2-4; a possible D gene is TRBD1 (7 bases). Trimming shortened V by 8 bases and J by 7 bases, and 15 bases separated the two germline ends. This CDR3 comprises 13 residues. CDR1 and CDR2 (germline): KGHSH, LQKENI. The CDR3 DNA is TGTGCCAGCGCGTGGGCAGGGGGGAACATTCAGTACTTC. This encodes CASAWAGGNIQYF.

The chain is built from TRBV5-1 and TRBJ2-3, with 7 nucleotides matching TRBD2. The V gene end was trimmed by 7 bases and the J gene end by 3 bases; junction bases not matched to a gene: 11. The CDR3 has 15 amino acids. Germline V gene sequence: CDR1 SGHRS, CDR2 YFSETQ. The CDR3 sequence: CASGGGKGGTDTQYF. The CDR3 DNA follows: TGCGCCAGCGGGGGGGGAAAAGGAGGTACAGATACGCAGTATTTT.

The chain employs TRBV29-1 and TRBJ2-7; 7 positions agree with TRBD2. CDR3 size: 14 residues. Germline V CDR1 and CDR2: SQVTM, ANQGSEA. The V segment lost 1 base and the J segment 7 bases; nucleotides outside the gene matches: 10. The CDR3 region is CSVEGFGTKGEQYF. CDR3 DNA: TGCAGCGTTGAAGGCTTTGGGACTAAGGGGGAGCAGTACTTC.

The chain uses TRBV5-4 and TRBJ2-7, with 9 nucleotides matching TRBD2. CDR1 is SGHNT and CDR2 is YYREEE in the germline V gene (reference sequence). The J segment lost 6 bases and the V segment lost 4 bases, leaving 11 bases of the junction unmatched. This CDR3 is built from 15 residues. CDR3 in amino acids: CASSRRGRVTSEQYF. The CDR3, as DNA: TGTGCCAGCAGCCGACGCGGGAGGGTGACCTCCGAGCAGTACTTC.

The rearrangement links TRBV29-1 to TRBJ2-1; 15 nucleotides agree with TRBD2. The germline V gene has CDR1 SQVTM and CDR2 ANQGSEA. CDR3 length: 19 residues. V dropped 5 bases and J dropped 5; count of bases not matched to a gene: 16. CDR3 sequence: CSVLPGLAGGGVANNEQFF. CDR3 bases: TGCAGCGTTTTACCGGGACTAGCGGGAGGAGGGGTGGCTAACAATGAGCAGTTCTTC.

This sequence joins TRBV7-9 and TRBJ1-5, with 10 bases aligning to TRBD1. V was clipped by 1 base and J by 6 bases; unmatched bases: 6. Germline CDR1 SEHNR, CDR2 FQNEAQ (reference sequence). There are 16 residues in the CDR3. In DNA, the CDR3 is TGTGCCAGCAGCTTAGGAGACAGGGGGCAAGTTCAGCCCCAGCATTTT. Translated, it gives CASSLGDRGQVQPQHF.

This chain joins TRBV11-2 and TRBJ1-2, with 7 bases matching TRBD1. Germline loops: CDR1 SGHAT, CDR2 FQNNGV. The CDR3 length is 16 residues. After removal of 3 bases from V and 6 bases from J, the junction contained 13 bases not matched to a gene. The chain's CDR3 is CASSLIGLVGGDGYTF. The CDR3 region has the DNA TGTGCCAGCAGCTTGATCGGCTTGGTAGGGGGCGATGGCTACACCTTC. Drawing the rest from reference TRBV11-2 and TRBJ1-2, the complete variable domain is EAGVAQSPRYKIIEKRQSVAFWCNPISGHATLYWYQQILGQGPKLLIQFQNNGVVDDSQLPKDRFSAERLKGVDSTLKIQPAKLEDSAVYLCASSLIGLVGGDGYTFGSGTRLTVV.

The V call is TRBV6-5, the J call TRBJ2-1, with 8 bases lining up with TRBD1. The V gene end was trimmed by 6 bases and the J gene end by 5 bases; junction bases not matched to a gene: 6. The CDR3 is made up of 14 amino acids. The germline CDR1 and CDR2 sequences are MNHEY and SVGAGI. The CDR3 DNA sequence: TGTGCCAGCAGGACAGGGGACAGAGACAATGAGCAGTTCTTC. Translation: CASRTGDRDNEQFF.

The chain links TRBV27 to TRBJ2-3, with a weak D call TRBD2 (6 bases). Germline loops: CDR1 MNHEY, CDR2 SMNVEV (reference sequence). Trimming stripped 7 bases from V and 3 bases from J, with 14 bases between. The CDR3 runs 14 residues. This CDR3 is CASTAGTGTDTQYF. In DNA, the CDR3 is TGTGCCAGCACTGCCGGGACTGGAACAGATACGCAGTATTTT.

This clone was seen more than once but under ten times. The V gene is TRBV6-5, the J gene TRBJ1-2; 10 positions agree with TRBD1. Per the germline V gene, CDR1 is MNHEY and CDR2 is SVGAGI. The CDR3 covers 13 residues. Losses at the gene ends were 2 bases for V and 9 bases for J; bases not matched to a gene: 3. CDR3 sequence reads: CASSYDRGHRYTF. The CDR3 DNA is TGTGCCAGCAGTTACGACAGGGGGCATCGCTACACCTTC.

V usage is TRBV14 and J usage is TRBJ2-7; 8 bases fit TRBD1. Germline lookup yields CDR1 SGHDN and CDR2 FVKESK. The junction had 5 bases not matched to a gene; V was cut back by 1 base and J by 3 bases. The CDR3 runs to 15 residues. The DNA of the CDR3 is TGTGCCAGCAGCCAAGGAACGACAGGGGACTACGAGCAGTACTTC. This encodes CASSQGTTGDYEQYF.

The chain joins TRBV15 to TRBJ2-2; 7 nucleotides line up with TRBD1. V dropped 0 bases and J dropped 6; count of bases not matched to a gene: 10. This CDR3 is built from 17 residues. Germline V CDR1 and CDR2: LNHNV, YYDKDF (reference sequence). For the CDR3, the DNA is TGTGCCACCAGCAGAGATCGGAAAGGGGGCGCATCCGGGGAGCTGTTTTTT. It translates to CATSRDRKGGASGELFF.

Concerning this clone: Other DNA variants within this sample encode the same CDR3. The chain recombines TRBV19 with TRBJ1-1; TRBD1 matches 8 bases. The ends lost 4 bases at V and 1 base at J; junction bases unmatched: 2. This CDR3 is 14 amino acids long. From germline, CDR1 is LNHDA and CDR2 SQIVND (reference sequence). The CDR3 DNA follows: TGTGCCAGTAGTACGGACAGGGCGAACACTGAAGCTTTCTTT. Protein: CASSTDRANTEAFF.

The V and J genes are TRBV7-9 and TRBJ1-5; 8 positions agree with TRBD1. There are 18 residues in the CDR3. Trimming cost V 9 bases and J 0 bases; bases outside gene matches: 16. CDR1 SEHNR and CDR2 FQNEAQ come from the germline V gene (reference sequence). The CDR3 DNA sequence: TGTGCCAGATTATCTACGGGACAGGAGAAATTTAGCAATCAGCCCCAGCATTTT. Translated: CARLSTGQEKFSNQPQHF.